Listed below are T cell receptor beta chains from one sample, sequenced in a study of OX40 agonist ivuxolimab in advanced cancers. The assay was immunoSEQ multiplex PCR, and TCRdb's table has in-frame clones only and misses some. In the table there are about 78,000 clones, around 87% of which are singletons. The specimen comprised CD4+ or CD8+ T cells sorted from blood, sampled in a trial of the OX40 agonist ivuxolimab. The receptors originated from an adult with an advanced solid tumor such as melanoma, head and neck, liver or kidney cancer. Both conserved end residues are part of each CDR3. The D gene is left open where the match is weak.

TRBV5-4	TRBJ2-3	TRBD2	TGTGCCAGCAGCCAACCCGGGACTAACACAGATACGCAGTATTTT	CASSQPGTNTDTQYF
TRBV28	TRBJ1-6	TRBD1	TGTGCCAGCAGTTCGGGACAGGGCAGAAATTCACCCCTCCACTTT	CASSSGQGRNSPLHF
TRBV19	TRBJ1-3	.	TGTGCCAGTAGTATCTCACCTGGGGGAAACACCATATATTTT	CASSISPGGNTIYF
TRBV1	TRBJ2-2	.	TGCACCAGCAGCCAAGCTCAGGGTAGGAAGCGGGAGGGCACCGGGGAGCTGTTTTTT	CTSSQAQGRKREGTGELFF
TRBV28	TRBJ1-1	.	TGTGCCAGCAGTCGGAGGCAGATGAACACTGAAGCTTTCTTT	CASSRRQMNTEAFF
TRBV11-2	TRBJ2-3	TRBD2	TGTGCCAGTACGGCTAGCGGGAGCTCAGATACGCAGTATTTT	CASTASGSSDTQYF
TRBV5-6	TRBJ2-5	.	TGTGCCAGTCTCGAGAGCGGGACACAAGAGACCCAGTACTTC	CASLESGTQETQYF
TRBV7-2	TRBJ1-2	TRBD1	TGTGCCAGCAGCCCGGACAGGAACTATGGCTACACCTTC	CASSPDRNYGYTF
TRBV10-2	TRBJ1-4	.	TGCGCCAGCAGGAGTGAGGGTAAACTGTTTTTT	CASRSEGKLFF
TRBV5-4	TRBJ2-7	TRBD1	TGTGCCAGCAGCTGGGCCCCCGGGACAGGGGGCTTAGGGCAGTACTTC	CASSWAPGTGGLGQYF